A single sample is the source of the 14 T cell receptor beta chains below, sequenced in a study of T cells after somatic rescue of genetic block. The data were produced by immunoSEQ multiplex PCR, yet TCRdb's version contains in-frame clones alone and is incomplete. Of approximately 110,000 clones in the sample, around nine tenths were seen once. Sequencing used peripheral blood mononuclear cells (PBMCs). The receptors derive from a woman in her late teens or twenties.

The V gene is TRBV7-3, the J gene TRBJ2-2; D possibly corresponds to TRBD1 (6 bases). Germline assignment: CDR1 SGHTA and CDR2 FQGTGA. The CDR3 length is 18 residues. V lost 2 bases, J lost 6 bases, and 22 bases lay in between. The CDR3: CASSLYSGAGARAGELFF. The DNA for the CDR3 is TGTGCCAGCAGCTTATATTCAGGGGCAGGGGCGAGGGCCGGGGAGCTGTTTTTT.

Here the CDR3 reads CASSARDRGKDGYTF. In DNA form, the CDR3 reads TGTGCCAGCAGTGCCCGGGACAGGGGGAAGGATGGCTACACCTTC. The chain couples TRBV6-5 to TRBJ1-2, with 11 nucleotides matching TRBD1. The CDR3 runs to 15 residues. CDR1 is MNHEY, CDR2 SVGAGI, per germline. The junction had 8 bases not matched to a gene; V was cut back by 5 bases and J by 6 bases.

The chain's CDR3 is CASRGNQGAGNYGYTF. Here the CDR3 DNA reads TGCGCCAGCCGGGGGAACCAGGGGGCTGGAAACTATGGCTACACCTTC. This chain connects TRBV4-3 to TRBJ1-2, with 8 bases identical to TRBD1. Germline values: CDR1 LGHNA, CDR2 YSLEER. The V segment lost 8 bases and the J segment 2 bases; nucleotides outside the gene matches: 13. CDR3 length equals 16 residues.

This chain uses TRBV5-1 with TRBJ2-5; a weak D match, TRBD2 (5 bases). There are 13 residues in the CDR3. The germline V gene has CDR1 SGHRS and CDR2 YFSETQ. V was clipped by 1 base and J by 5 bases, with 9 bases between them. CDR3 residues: CASSLRGSETQYF. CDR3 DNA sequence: TGCGCCAGCAGCTTGCGGGGATCGGAGACCCAGTACTTC.

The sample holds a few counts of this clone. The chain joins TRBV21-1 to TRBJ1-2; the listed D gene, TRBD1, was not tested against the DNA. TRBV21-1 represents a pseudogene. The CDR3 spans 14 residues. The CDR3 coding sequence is TGTGCCAGCAGCAAAGCGTACAGGGGGGATGGCTACACCTTC. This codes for CASSKAYRGDGYTF.

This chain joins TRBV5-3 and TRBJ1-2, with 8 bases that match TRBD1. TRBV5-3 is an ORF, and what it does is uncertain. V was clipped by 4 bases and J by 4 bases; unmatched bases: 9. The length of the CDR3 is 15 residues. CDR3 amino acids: CARSPYAGGGYGYTF. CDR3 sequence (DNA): TGTGCCAGAAGCCCCTACGCAGGGGGCGGCTATGGCTACACCTTC.

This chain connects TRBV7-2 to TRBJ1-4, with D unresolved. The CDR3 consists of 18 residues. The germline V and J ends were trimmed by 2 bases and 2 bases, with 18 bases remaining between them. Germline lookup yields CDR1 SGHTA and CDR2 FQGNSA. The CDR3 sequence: CASSLMDGNPFTNEKLFF. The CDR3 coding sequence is TGTGCCAGCAGCTTAATGGACGGTAACCCTTTCACTAATGAAAAACTGTTTTTT.

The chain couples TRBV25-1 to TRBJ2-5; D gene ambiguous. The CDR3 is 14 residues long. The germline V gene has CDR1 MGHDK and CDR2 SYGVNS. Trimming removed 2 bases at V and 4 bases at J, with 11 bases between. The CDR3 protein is CASSERTGRETQYF. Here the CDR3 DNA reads TGTGCCAGCAGTGAACGTACTGGGCGAGAGACCCAGTACTTC.

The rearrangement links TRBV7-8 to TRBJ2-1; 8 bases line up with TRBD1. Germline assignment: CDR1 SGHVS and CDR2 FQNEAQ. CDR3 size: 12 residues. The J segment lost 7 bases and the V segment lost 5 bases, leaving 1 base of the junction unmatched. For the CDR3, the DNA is TGTGCCAGCAGCCGACAGGGGAATGAGCAGTTCTTC. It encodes CASSRQGNEQFF. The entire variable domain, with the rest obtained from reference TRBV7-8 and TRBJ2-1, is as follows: GAGVSQSPRYKVAKRGQDVALRCDPISGHVSLFWYQQALGQGPEFLTYFQNEAQLDKSGLPSDRFFAERPEGSVSTLKIQRTQQEDSAVYLCASSRQGNEQFFGPGTRLTVL.

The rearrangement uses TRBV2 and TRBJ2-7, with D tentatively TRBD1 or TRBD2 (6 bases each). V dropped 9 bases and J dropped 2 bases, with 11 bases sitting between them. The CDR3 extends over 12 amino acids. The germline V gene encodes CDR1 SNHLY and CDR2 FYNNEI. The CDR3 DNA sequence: TGTGCCAGTGGGGGGCGCCCCTACGAGCAGTACTTC. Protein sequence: CASGGRPYEQYF.

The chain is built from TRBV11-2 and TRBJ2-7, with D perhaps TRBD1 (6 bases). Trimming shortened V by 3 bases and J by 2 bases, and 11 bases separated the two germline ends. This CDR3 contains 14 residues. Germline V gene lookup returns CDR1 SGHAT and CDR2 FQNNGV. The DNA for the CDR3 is TGTGCCAGCAGCTTGGGACACATCACCTACGAGCAGTACTTC. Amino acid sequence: CASSLGHITYEQYF.

CDR3 protein: CASTKYRDGPYGYTF. DNA of the CDR3: TGTGCCAGCACCAAATACAGGGATGGGCCCTATGGCTACACCTTC. This chain joins TRBV5-6 and TRBJ1-2, with D perhaps matching TRBD1 (6 bases). The CDR3 spans 15 residues. Germline V gene lookup returns CDR1 SGHDT and CDR2 YYEEEE. The V and J ends lost 6 bases and 4 bases respectively, with 19 bases between them.

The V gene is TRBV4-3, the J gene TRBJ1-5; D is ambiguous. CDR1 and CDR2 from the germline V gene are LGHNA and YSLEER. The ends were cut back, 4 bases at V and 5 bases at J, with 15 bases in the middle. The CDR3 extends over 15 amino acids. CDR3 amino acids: CASSLNTDGDQPQHF. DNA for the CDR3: TGCGCCAGCAGCCTAAACACCGACGGGGATCAGCCCCAGCATTTT.

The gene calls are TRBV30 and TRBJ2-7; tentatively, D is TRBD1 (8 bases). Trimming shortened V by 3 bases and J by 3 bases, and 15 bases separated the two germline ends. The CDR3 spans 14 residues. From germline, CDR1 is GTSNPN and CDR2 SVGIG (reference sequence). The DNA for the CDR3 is TGTGCCTGGAGAGGACAGGGAGGGTACTACGAGCAGTACTTC. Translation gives CAWRGQGGYYEQYF.